One sample yielded the 16 T cell receptor beta chains listed below, sequenced in a study of regulatory T cells in long-lasting Graves disease. Time point reported: persistent/refractory GD, antithyroid drugs over 5 years with positive TRAb. The authors made the TCR library using RNA they extracted from PBMCs. Sequencing libraries for TCR beta were prepared with iRepertoire HTBI primers and Arm-PCR of CDR3 regions. TCRdb re-derived calls from the multiplex PCR reads in MiXCR, one entry per CDR3 protein. This sample has about 470,000 distinct CDR3 sequences, with 20% to 25% found just once. The sample in question was peripheral blood mononuclear cells (PBMCs), obtained when the disease was refractory, from a patient treated with antithyroid drugs. These receptors all come from a female donor with Graves disease.

This clonotype showed up many times. The chain uses TRBV6-1 and TRBJ2-7, with 12 bases aligning to TRBD1. The germline gives CDR1 MNHNS, CDR2 SASEGT. Trimming took 5 bases from V and 5 from J; bases not matched to a gene: 4. This CDR3 comprises 14 residues. Here the CDR3 DNA reads TGTGCCAGCAGTCCCCGGGACAGGGGGCACGAGCAGTACTTC. It specifies CASSPRDRGHEQYF.

This clonotype appeared many times. The genes are TRBV7-3 and TRBJ2-5; TRBD2 matches at 8 bases. Germline CDR1 reads SGHTA; CDR2 reads FQGTGA. After removal of 1 base from V and 3 bases from J, the junction contained 1 base not matched to a gene. The length of the CDR3 is 14 residues. CDR3 DNA sequence: TGTGCCAGCAGCTTAAACGGGGGGGAAGAGACCCAGTACTTC. Translating gives CASSLNGGEETQYF.

For this clonotype: This may stem from a read error, because a much larger clone lies one nucleotide away. CDR3 DNA sequence: TGTGCCAGCAGCATGGGACTAGCGGGAGGGGAGACCCAGCACTTC. This translates into CASSMGLAGGETQHF. V usage is TRBV7-2 and J usage is TRBJ2-5, with TRBD2 matching over 16 bases. Germline values: CDR1 SGHTA, CDR2 FQGNSA. This CDR3 has 15 amino acids.

Only a few counts were recorded for this clonotype. J is TRBJ1-5 and V is TRBV6-5; D might be TRBD1 (6 bases). V shed 0 bases and J shed 3 bases, with 12 bases lying between them. The germline V gene encodes CDR1 MNHEY and CDR2 SVGAGI. The CDR3 spans 16 residues. In DNA, the CDR3 is TGTGCCAGCAGTTACTCGGGTAGGGGGGCCAATCAGCCCCAGCATTTT. Amino acids: CASSYSGRGANQPQHF.

There are many counts of this clonotype. The rearrangement joins TRBV28 to TRBJ2-5; maybe TRBD1 (7 bases). Trimming took 6 bases from V and 5 from J, leaving 25 bases between them. CDR1 is MDHEN and CDR2 is SYDVKM in the germline V gene. The CDR3 has 17 residues. CDR3: CASRSFELRGAEETQYF. Written as DNA, the CDR3 is TGTGCCAGCAGAAGTTTCGAGCTCAGGGGGGCCGAGGAGACCCAGTACTTC. Full variable domain (missing parts from reference TRBV28 and TRBJ2-5): DVKVTQSSRYLVKRTGEKVFLECVQDMDHENMFWYRQDPGLGLRLIYFSYDVKMKEKGDIPEGYSVSREKKERFSLILESASTNQTSMYLCASRSFELRGAEETQYFGPGTRLLVL.

The V and J genes are TRBV9 and TRBJ2-7; 11 nucleotides line up with TRBD2. Germline assignment: CDR1 SGDLS and CDR2 YYNGEE. The CDR3 is 15 residues long. The junction had 9 bases not matched to a gene; V was cut back by 0 bases and J by 10 bases. The CDR3 bases are TGTGCCAGCAGCGTAGCTGGGACTAGCGGAGGCCACCAGTACTTC. It encodes CASSVAGTSGGHQYF.

There are many counts of this clonotype. The junction and the germline gene differ at one end; a read error may be behind it. The genes are TRBV7-7 and TRBJ2-5, with 13 nucleotides matching TRBD2. The CDR3 totals 15 residues. CDR1 and CDR2 from the germline V gene are SSHAT and FNYEAQ (reference sequence). The CDR3 loop is CASSTSGGALETQYF. The CDR3 DNA is TGTGCTAGCAGCACTAGCGGGGGGGCTTTAGAGACCCAGTACTTC.

Ten or more counts support this clonotype. The chain joins TRBV28 to TRBJ1-2, with TRBD1 matching 8 bases. V lost 7 bases to trimming and J lost 4 bases; unmatched junction nucleotides: 11. The CDR3 loop spans 15 amino acids. Germline V CDR1 and CDR2: MDHEN, SYDVKM. In DNA form, the CDR3 reads TGTGCCAGCACCGATCCGGGACAGGTGATCTATGGCTACACCTTC. Protein product: CASTDPGQVIYGYTF.

In its sample, this clonotype was seen many times. The CDR3 is CAVEEGGELFF. The DNA for the CDR3 is TGTGCCGTAGAAGAGGGCGGGGAGCTGTTTTTT. J is TRBJ2-2 and V is TRBV7-8; D may be TRBD2 (5 bases). V lost 11 bases, J lost 7 bases, and 11 bases lay in between. This CDR3 has 11 amino acids. The germline CDR1 and CDR2 sequences are SGHVS and FQNEAQ. The whole variable domain, remainder taken from reference TRBV7-8 and TRBJ2-2, is GAGVSQSPRYKVAKRGQDVALRCDPISGHVSLFWYQQALGQGPEFLTYFQNEAQLDKSGLPSDRFFAERPEGSVSTLKIQRTQQEDSAVYLCAVEEGGELFFGEGSRLTVL.

About this clonotype itself: A much larger clone differs from this one at a single base, so this may be a read error. The rearrangement joins TRBV6-2 or TRBV6-3 to TRBJ1-1; the D is unclear. CDR3 length equals 14 residues. CDR1 is MNHEY, CDR2 SVGEGT, per germline. Trimming left V 5 bases short and J 1 base short, with 11 bases between. CDR3 protein: CASSEYGQNTEAFF. CDR3 DNA: TGTGCCAGCAGTGAATACGGCCAGAACACTGAAGCTTTCTTT.

This clonotype has ten or more counts. The rearrangement joins TRBV7-8 to TRBJ2-5, with D perhaps matching TRBD1 (6 bases). Trimming removed 1 base from V and 3 bases from J, with 6 bases in between. Germline V gives CDR1 SGHVS, CDR2 FQNEAQ. The length of the CDR3 is 13 residues. The CDR3 loop reads CASSLGTEETQYF. As DNA, the CDR3 is TGTGCCAGCAGCTTAGGGACAGAAGAGACCCAGTACTTC. Complete variable domain (other parts from reference TRBV7-8 and TRBJ2-5): GAGVSQSPRYKVAKRGQDVALRCDPISGHVSLFWYQQALGQGPEFLTYFQNEAQLDKSGLPSDRFFAERPEGSVSTLKIQRTQQEDSAVYLCASSLGTEETQYFGPGTRLLVL.

Regarding this clonotype: This sequence may be a read error, since a much larger clone differs from it by one base. The CDR3 protein is CASSHFGDQETQYF. The DNA of the CDR3 is TGTGCCAGCAGTCATTTCGGGGACCAAGAGACCCAGTACTTC. The rearrangement joins TRBV6-2 or TRBV6-3 to TRBJ2-5, with D perhaps TRBD2 (5 bases). The V end lost 5 bases, the J end lost 0 bases, and 10 bases lay between the germline ends. Looked up from germline, CDR1 is MNHEY and CDR2 is SVGEGT. The length of the CDR3 is 14 residues.

V and J are TRBV5-5 and TRBJ2-7, with unresolved D. CDR1 and CDR2 (germline): SGHKS, YYEKEE (reference sequence). The V gene lost 3 bases and the J gene lost 0 bases, with 10 bases spanning the gap. The CDR3 covers 14 residues. The CDR3 is CASSSSTPSYEQYF. In DNA form, the CDR3 reads TGTGCCAGCAGCTCCTCCACTCCCTCCTACGAGCAGTACTTC.

This clonotype was counted a few times. This sequence joins TRBV28 and TRBJ2-1; TRBD2 matches at 13 bases. This CDR3 is built from 14 residues. The germline CDR1 and CDR2 sequences are MDHEN and SYDVKM. Trimming at V came to 7 bases and at J to 8 bases, leaving 5 bases not matched to a gene. The CDR3 here is CASTTSGRTDEQFF. The CDR3 bases are TGTGCCAGCACGACTAGCGGGAGGACGGATGAGCAGTTCTTC. Looking up the rest from reference TRBV28 and TRBJ2-1 gives the full variable domain: DVKVTQSSRYLVKRTGEKVFLECVQDMDHENMFWYRQDPGLGLRLIYFSYDVKMKEKGDIPEGYSVSREKKERFSLILESASTNQTSMYLCASTTSGRTDEQFFGPGTRLTVL.

The chain joins TRBV5-6 to TRBJ1-6; weak D call: TRBD1 (5 bases). The CDR3 loop spans 16 amino acids. V was pared by 1 base and J by 5 bases, with 13 bases between. In germline, CDR1 is SGHDT, CDR2 YYEEEE. CDR3 residues: CASSLWTFGNNSPLHF. CDR3 nucleotides: TGTGCCAGCAGCTTGTGGACATTCGGCAATAATTCACCCCTCCACTTT. The full variable domain, in which reference TRBV5-6 and TRBJ1-6 provide the parts outside the CDR3, is DAGVTQSPTHLIKTRGQQVTLRCSPKSGHDTVSWYQQALGQGPQFIFQYYEEEERQRGNFPDRFSGHQFPNYSSELNVNALLLGDSALYLCASSLWTFGNNSPLHFGNGTRLTVT.

The chain employs TRBV9 and TRBJ2-3; either TRBD1 or TRBD2 may fit D (5 bases each). The germline V and J ends were trimmed by 0 bases and 3 bases, with 14 bases remaining between them. The CDR3 consists of 16 residues. Germline CDR1 SGDLS, CDR2 YYNGEE. CDR3 in amino acids: CASSVEDIEGTDTQYF. CDR3 in DNA: TGTGCCAGCAGCGTAGAGGACATCGAGGGAACAGATACGCAGTATTTT.